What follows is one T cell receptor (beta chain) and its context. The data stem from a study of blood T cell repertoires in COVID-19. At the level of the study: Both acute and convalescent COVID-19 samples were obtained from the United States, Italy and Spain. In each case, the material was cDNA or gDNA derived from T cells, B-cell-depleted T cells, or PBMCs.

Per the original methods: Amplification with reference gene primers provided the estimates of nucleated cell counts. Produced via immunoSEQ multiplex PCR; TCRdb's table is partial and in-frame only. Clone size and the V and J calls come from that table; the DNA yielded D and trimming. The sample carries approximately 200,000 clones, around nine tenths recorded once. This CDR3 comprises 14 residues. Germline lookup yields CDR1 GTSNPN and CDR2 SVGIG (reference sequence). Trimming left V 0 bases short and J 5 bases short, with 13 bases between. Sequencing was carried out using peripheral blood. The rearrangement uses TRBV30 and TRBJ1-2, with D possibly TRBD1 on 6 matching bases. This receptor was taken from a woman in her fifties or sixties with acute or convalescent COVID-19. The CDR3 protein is CAWSVRGGGYGYTF. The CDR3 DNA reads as TGTGCCTGGAGTGTACGGGGAGGGGGATATGGCTACACCTTC.